This TCR beta chain is drawn from a study of Tregs in tolerant kidney transplant recipients. This clone was observed a single time. The target antigen is unknown. The assay was immunoSEQ multiplex PCR, and TCRdb's table has in-frame clones only and misses some. The sample has under 100,000 clones, more than 80% seen once. The V end lost 4 bases, the J end lost 2 bases, and 7 bases lay between the germline ends. Looked up from germline, CDR1 is SGHDT and CDR2 is YYEEEE. CDR3 length: 13 amino acids. Study observations and caveats: The small number of patients limits these findings pending further validation.

Unstimulated regulatory T cells (CD4+CD25+CD127-), CD4+CD25- non-regulatory cells, CD4 and CD8 cells were FACS-sorted from thawed PBMCs. The clonotype was recovered from a human donor in good health. Sequenced input: CD8+ T cells from blood. The chain employs TRBV5-6 and TRBJ2-1, with a weak D call TRBD1 (5 bases). The DNA for the CDR3 is TGTGCCAGCAGCGAGGACACCTACAATGAGCAGTTCTTC. It specifies CASSEDTYNEQFF.